Each of the 22 T cell receptor beta chains below was sequenced from the same sample in a study of shared clonotypes between healthy human individuals. Here immunoSEQ multiplex PCR was the method, and the copy in TCRdb shows in-frame clones only, minus some. Among about 92,000 clones listed, approximately 75% were seen once. The sequencing sample was made of memory CD8+ T cells sorted from blood. Subset denoted: CD45RO+ cells pooled with CCR7-negative TemRA cells. These receptors originate from a man aged 25 to 40 in good health.

This chain links TRBV1 with TRBJ1-1; TRBD1 is the table's D call and was not checked against the DNA. TRBV1 is annotated as a pseudogene. This CDR3 has 12 residues. CDR3 region: CPRQGFGTEAFF. Written as DNA, the CDR3 is TGCCCCCGACAGGGGTTTGGCACTGAAGCTTTCTTT.

This clone has a count of ten or more. This chain joins TRBV6-5 and TRBJ2-3; tentatively, D is TRBD2 (5 bases). Germline loops: CDR1 MNHEY, CDR2 SVGAGI. The CDR3 spans 16 residues. With 0 bases removed from V and 1 base from J, the gap between germline ends came to 11 bases. CDR3 sequence: CASSYSIDGGTDTQYF. The CDR3 DNA reads TGTGCCAGCAGTTACTCGATTGACGGGGGCACAGATACGCAGTATTTT.

The chain carries TRBV25-1 and TRBJ2-5; 7 bases line up with TRBD1. CDR3 length: 14 residues. Germline V gene sequence: CDR1 MGHDK, CDR2 SYGVNS. The junction had 8 bases not matched to a gene; V was cut back by 6 bases and J by 4 bases. CDR3 DNA sequence: TGTGCCAGCAGAGGGGGCGGACAGGTAGAGACCCAGTACTTC. Protein product: CASRGGGQVETQYF.

The chain uses TRBV6-5 and TRBJ2-7; weak D call: TRBD2 (6 bases). Between the trimmed V and J ends, which lost 5 bases and 6 bases, there was a span of 17 bases. The germline V gene has CDR1 MNHEY and CDR2 SVGAGI. This CDR3 comprises 14 residues. This CDR3 is CASSLLGAEGEQYF. CDR3 in DNA: TGTGCCAGCAGTCTCCTGGGCGCGGAGGGCGAGCAGTACTTC.

The chain employs TRBV11-2 and TRBJ2-7; D is tentatively TRBD1 or TRBD2 (6 bases each). The V gene lost 2 bases and the J gene lost 1 base, with 18 bases spanning the gap. This CDR3 contains 17 residues. In germline, CDR1 is SGHAT, CDR2 FQNNGV. The CDR3 here is CASSLPRGTKFSYEQYF. The CDR3 nucleotides read TGTGCCAGCAGCTTACCCCGGGGGACAAAATTTTCCTACGAGCAGTACTTC.

This clone was seen more than once but under ten times. The chain carries TRBV27 and TRBJ1-5, with no clear D. Germline CDR1 is MNHEY and CDR2 is SMNVEV (reference sequence). Trimming removed 4 bases from V and 9 bases from J, with 7 bases in between. There are 11 residues in the CDR3. Here the CDR3 reads CASSCEWPQHF. CDR3 DNA: TGTGCCAGCAGTTGCGAGTGGCCCCAGCATTTT.

The chain is built from TRBV6-1 and TRBJ2-7; tentative D call: TRBD1 (6 bases). The ends were cut back, 3 bases at V and 0 bases at J, with 9 bases in the middle. Germline V gene data show CDR1 as MNHNS and CDR2 as SASEGT. The CDR3 runs 14 residues. As DNA, the CDR3 is TGTGCCAGCAGTGAGACAGGTATCTCCTACGAGCAGTACTTC. Residues: CASSETGISYEQYF.

The V call is TRBV6-4, the J call TRBJ2-5, with 15 bases fitting TRBD2. Germline values: CDR1 MRHNA, CDR2 SNTAGT. The CDR3 length is 16 residues. Trimming removed 3 bases from V and 2 bases from J; junction bases left unmatched: 1. CDR3 sequence (DNA): TGTGCCAGCAGTGAAGGACTAGCGGGAGGGCAAGAGACCCAGTACTTC. Translating gives CASSEGLAGGQETQYF.

The chain combines TRBV7-8 with TRBJ1-5; D gene unclear. This CDR3 contains 17 residues. CDR1 and CDR2 (germline): SGHVS, FQNEAQ. V was shortened by 5 bases and J by 3 bases, with 20 bases between the two germline ends. This CDR3 reads CASSPDPTLGANQPQHF. The CDR3, as DNA: TGTGCCAGCAGCCCTGACCCTACCCTGGGAGCCAATCAGCCCCAGCATTTT.

This chain connects TRBV6-5 to TRBJ2-7; D unclear. There are 12 residues in the CDR3. The germline V gene has CDR1 MNHEY and CDR2 SVGAGI. Trimming left V 8 bases short and J 5 bases short, with 13 bases between. The CDR3 nucleotides are TGTGCCAGCCGGGCCCCAGTAAACGAGCAGTACTTC. Its protein product is CASRAPVNEQYF.

This chain links TRBV16 with TRBJ2-7; TRBD2 might be the D (6 bases). This CDR3 has 14 residues. The germline V and J ends were trimmed by 5 bases and 5 bases, with 16 bases remaining between them. Germline CDR1 is KGHSY and CDR2 is FQNENV. The CDR3 region has the DNA TGTGCCAGCAGCAACGGGGAGGCCTTCCACGAGCAGTACTTC. Translation: CASSNGEAFHEQYF.

V usage is TRBV5-1 and J usage is TRBJ2-3; D not certain. V was cut by 2 bases and J by 1 base, with 17 bases left in between. The germline V gene encodes CDR1 SGHRS and CDR2 YFSETQ. There are 17 residues in the CDR3. This chain's CDR3 is CASSFSTTAGGTDTQYF. The CDR3, as DNA: TGCGCCAGCAGCTTCTCTACTACTGCCGGAGGCACAGATACGCAGTATTTT.

V is TRBV6-1 and J is TRBJ2-7, with 8 bases aligning to TRBD1. J gave up 3 bases and V 4 bases, and 8 bases lay outside the gene matches. The CDR3 covers 15 residues. The germline CDR1 and CDR2 sequences are MNHNS and SASEGT. For the CDR3, the DNA is TGTGCCAGCAGTGCAGGGGGCGGCTCGTTCTACGAGCAGTACTTC. This encodes CASSAGGGSFYEQYF.

This clone came up a few times. This rearrangement joins TRBV28 to TRBJ2-7; D is perhaps TRBD1 (6 bases). The CDR3 has 16 residues. The V end was cut by 6 bases, the J end by 0 bases, with 18 bases between. The germline gives CDR1 MDHEN, CDR2 SYDVKM. The CDR3 bases are TGTGCCAGCAGGGGAGTAGACAGGCGAGGCTCCTACGAGCAGTACTTC. This translates into CASRGVDRRGSYEQYF.

This chain joins TRBV5-1 and TRBJ2-5; possibly TRBD1 or TRBD2 for D (5 bases each). The CDR3 is made up of 15 amino acids. Between the trimmed V and J ends, which lost 3 bases and 2 bases, there was a span of 14 bases. Germline CDR1 and CDR2: SGHRS and YFSETQ. CDR3 bases: TGCGCCAGCAGCTGGGGGTCCAGCTTGCAAGAGACCCAGTACTTC. This encodes CASSWGSSLQETQYF.

This sequence joins TRBV5-1 and TRBJ1-5, with 7 bases aligning to TRBD1. After removal of 0 bases from V and 7 bases from J, the junction contained 7 bases not matched to a gene. The V gene's germline CDR1 is SGHRS and CDR2 YFSETQ. CDR3 size: 15 residues. The CDR3 sequence: CASSLEPGQRQPQHF. The DNA of the CDR3 is TGCGCCAGCAGCTTGGAACCGGGACAGCGGCAGCCCCAGCATTTT. Complete variable domain (other parts from reference TRBV5-1 and TRBJ1-5): KAGVTQTPRYLIKTRGQQVTLSCSPISGHRSVSWYQQTPGQGLQFLFEYFSETQRNKGNFPGRFSGRQFSNSRSEMNVSTLELGDSALYLCASSLEPGQRQPQHFGDGTRLSIL.

V and J are TRBV4-1 and TRBJ2-2; 8 nucleotides align to TRBD2. The CDR3 covers 16 residues. CDR1 and CDR2 (germline): MGHRA, YSYEKL. V lost 4 bases and J lost 0; bases outside the gene matches: 4. This chain's CDR3 is CASSPTSGANTGELFF. The CDR3 DNA is TGCGCCAGCAGCCCCACTAGCGGTGCGAACACCGGGGAGCTGTTTTTT.

This chain uses TRBV6-1 with TRBJ2-3; no definite D call. CDR1 is MNHNS and CDR2 is SASEGT in the germline V gene. V lost 4 bases, J lost 2 bases, and 10 bases lay in between. The CDR3 loop spans 14 amino acids. Here the CDR3 DNA reads TGTGCCAGCAGTGGAGCAATATTCACAGATACGCAGTATTTT. Its protein product is CASSGAIFTDTQYF.

This clone was found a few times. The V and J genes are TRBV27 and TRBJ2-3; no clear D. CDR1 and CDR2 (germline): MNHEY, SMNVEV (reference sequence). The CDR3 contains 14 residues. Trimming took 7 bases from V and 4 from J, leaving 15 bases between them. This CDR3 reads CASKGPVAADTQYF. CDR3 sequence (DNA): TGTGCCAGCAAAGGGCCCGTAGCTGCAGATACGCAGTATTTT.

V is TRBV11-3 and J is TRBJ1-2; D unclear. The CDR3 spans 15 residues. CDR1 is SGHNT, CDR2 YENEEA, per germline. V dropped 4 bases and J dropped 4 bases, with 16 bases sitting between them. Here the CDR3 reads CASSYGLGKTYGYTF. In nucleotides, the CDR3 is TGTGCCAGCAGCTACGGGCTCGGAAAGACCTATGGCTACACCTTC.

The J gene is TRBJ2-2, the V gene TRBV7-3, with D unclear. Germline CDR1 is SGHTA and CDR2 is FQGTGA. Trimming took off 5 bases at V and 5 bases at J, with 9 bases between the two ends. This CDR3 comprises 13 residues. CDR3 in amino acids: CASSPVATGELFF. CDR3 nucleotide sequence: TGTGCCAGCAGCCCCGTTGCAACCGGGGAGCTGTTTTTT.

The chain couples TRBV12-1 to TRBJ2-3; the table's D call, TRBD2, was not checked against the DNA. TRBV12-1 is a known pseudogene. This CDR3 comprises 15 residues. The CDR3 here is CASSLAGGNTDTQYF. The CDR3 DNA sequence: TGTGCCAGCAGCCTAGCGGGAGGGAACACAGATACGCAGTATTTT.